Following are 26 T cell receptor beta chains from one sample sequenced in a study of OX40 agonist ivuxolimab in advanced cancers. TCRdb's table, derived via immunoSEQ multiplex PCR, lists solely in-frame clones and lacks some. This repertoire shows roughly 10,000 clones, about 86% found once; its top ten account for 9.5% to 15%. The starting material was CD4+ or CD8+ T cells sorted from blood, obtained in a trial of the OX40 agonist ivuxolimab. The receptors here all came from an adult with an advanced solid tumor such as melanoma, head and neck, liver or kidney cancer.

V and J are TRBV9 and TRBJ1-1; no clear D gene. This CDR3 has 15 amino acids. Germline assignment: CDR1 SGDLS and CDR2 YYNGEE. The V and J ends lost 0 bases and 1 base respectively, with 10 bases between them. The CDR3 protein is CASSVAPASNTEAFF. CDR3 in DNA: TGTGCCAGCAGCGTAGCCCCAGCCTCGAACACTGAAGCTTTCTTT.

This chain links TRBV5-1 with TRBJ1-1, with TRBD1 matching 8 bases. The V gene end was trimmed by 3 bases and the J gene end by 4 bases; junction bases not matched to a gene: 5. The CDR3 consists of 14 residues. Germline V gene lookup returns CDR1 SGHRS and CDR2 YFSETQ. The CDR3 here is CASSWTGPSTEAFF. The CDR3 DNA reads as TGCGCCAGCAGCTGGACAGGGCCGAGCACTGAAGCTTTCTTT.

The CDR3 spells CASSLNLAVETQYF. CDR3 DNA: TGTGCCAGCAGCTTAAATCTAGCGGTCGAGACCCAGTACTTC. The rearrangement uses TRBV7-9 and TRBJ2-5; 7 bases line up with TRBD2. J lost 5 bases, V lost 2 bases, and 5 bases had no gene match. This CDR3 is 14 amino acids long. CDR1 is SEHNR and CDR2 is FQNEAQ in the germline V gene (reference sequence).

The chain has TRBV6-6 and TRBJ2-7, with a possible D match to TRBD1 (5 bases). Germline V gene sequence: CDR1 MNHNY, CDR2 SVGAGI (reference sequence). The CDR3 consists of 13 residues. Trimming cost V 6 bases and J 4 bases, with 13 bases left between them. The CDR3 loop reads CASRPPTGYEQYF. Here the CDR3 DNA reads TGTGCCAGCAGACCCCCCACAGGATACGAGCAGTACTTC.

This clone was seen a single time. This rearrangement joins TRBV19 to TRBJ2-1, with unresolved D. Germline V gene lookup returns CDR1 LNHDA and CDR2 SQIVND (reference sequence). The germline V and J ends were trimmed by 1 base and 3 bases, with 7 bases remaining between them. The CDR3 is 14 amino acids. The CDR3 DNA sequence: TGTGCCAGTAGTATAGGAGGCAGCTACAATGAGCAGTTCTTC. It is translated as CASSIGGSYNEQFF. The whole variable domain, remainder taken from reference TRBV19 and TRBJ2-1, is DGGITQSPKYLFRKEGQNVTLSCEQNLNHDAMYWYRQDPGQGLRLIYYSQIVNDFQKGDIAEGYSVSREKKESFPLTVTSAQKNPTAFYLCASSIGGSYNEQFFGPGTRLTVL.

This clone was found a few times. The chain links TRBV6-5 to TRBJ1-1; possible D gene TRBD1, 6 bases. The germline V gene encodes CDR1 MNHEY and CDR2 SVGAGI. The V end was cut by 3 bases, the J end by 3 bases, with 11 bases between. The CDR3 extends over 14 amino acids. The CDR3 DNA sequence: TGTGCCAGCAGTTATCGGGGGGCCCACACTGAAGCTTTCTTT. Translated, it gives CASSYRGAHTEAFF.

The V and J genes are TRBV27 and TRBJ2-1; D may correspond to TRBD1 or TRBD2 (5 bases each). Germline values: CDR1 MNHEY, CDR2 SMNVEV (reference sequence). There are 16 residues in the CDR3. The V end was cut by 7 bases, the J end by 5 bases, with 21 bases between. As DNA, the CDR3 is TGTGCCAGCACTTCTTTGCCAGGGAGTAGCGACAATGAGCAGTTCTTC. Translating gives CASTSLPGSSDNEQFF.

The chain links TRBV6-5 to TRBJ2-3; 9 positions agree with TRBD2. Germline V CDR1 and CDR2: MNHEY, SVGAGI. This CDR3 region has 15 residues. The junction had 7 bases not matched to a gene; V was cut back by 5 bases and J by 4 bases. CDR3: CASSKLAGGPDTQYF. CDR3 DNA sequence: TGTGCCAGCAGTAAGCTGGCGGGGGGGCCAGATACGCAGTATTTT.

The J gene is TRBJ2-7, the V gene TRBV7-9; 11 bases match TRBD2. The CDR3 spans 15 residues. CDR1 and CDR2 from the germline V gene are SEHNR and FQNEAQ (reference sequence). With 5 bases clipped from V and 5 bases from J, the junction kept 8 bases outside the gene matches. The CDR3 protein is CASSTTGTSGHEQYF. CDR3 in DNA: TGTGCCAGCAGCACTACCGGGACTAGCGGCCACGAGCAGTACTTC.

The chain carries TRBV7-9 and TRBJ2-7; D unclear. V lost 1 base, J lost 1 base, and 14 bases lay in between. The CDR3 is made up of 16 amino acids. Germline CDR1 reads SEHNR; CDR2 reads FQNEAQ (reference sequence). DNA for the CDR3: TGTGCCAGCAGCTTAGTTTTAGGACGGAAGTCCTACGAGCAGTACTTC. Amino acids: CASSLVLGRKSYEQYF.

The J gene is TRBJ2-3, the V gene TRBV7-9; D is ambiguous. The CDR3 is 15 residues long. The V end lost 1 base, the J end lost 2 bases, and 10 bases lay between the germline ends. In germline, CDR1 is SEHNR, CDR2 FQNEAQ (reference sequence). Written as DNA, the CDR3 is TGTGCCAGCAGCTTAGTGCGGCCCCCCACAGATACGCAGTATTTT. It codes for CASSLVRPPTDTQYF.

The chain is built from TRBV7-6 and TRBJ2-1, with a weak D call TRBD2 (5 bases). Germline V gene lookup returns CDR1 SGHVS and CDR2 FNYEAQ. This CDR3 is 15 amino acids long. Trimming removed 2 bases from V and 4 bases from J, with 12 bases in between. The chain's CDR3 is CASSLLSGEYNEQFF. DNA of the CDR3: TGTGCCAGCAGCTTATTGAGTGGGGAGTACAATGAGCAGTTCTTC. Full variable domain (remainder filled in from reference TRBV7-6 and TRBJ2-1): GAGVSQSPRYKVTKRGQDVALRCDPISGHVSLYWYRQALGQGPEFLTYFNYEAQQDKSGLPNDRFSAERPEGSISTLTIQRTEQRDSAMYRCASSLLSGEYNEQFFGPGTRLTVL.

V usage is TRBV7-2 and J usage is TRBJ2-3; a weak D match, TRBD2 (5 bases). The V gene's germline CDR1 is SGHTA and CDR2 FQGNSA. V was trimmed by 6 bases and J by 0 bases, leaving 16 bases between them. The CDR3 length is 16 residues. The DNA for the CDR3 is TGTGCCAGCAGATTCGGACTGGCCCTGAGCACAGATACGCAGTATTTT. Its translation is CASRFGLALSTDTQYF.

The gene calls are TRBV10-2 and TRBJ2-3, with TRBD2 matching over 11 bases. V was clipped by 5 bases and J by 6 bases; unmatched bases: 7. The germline gives CDR1 WSHSY, CDR2 SAAADI. This CDR3 has 15 residues. The CDR3 sequence is CASSQLAGAGDTQYF. The CDR3 nucleotides are TGCGCCAGCAGTCAACTAGCGGGGGCAGGGGATACGCAGTATTTT.

This sequence joins TRBV5-6 and TRBJ1-5, with 7 bases matching TRBD1. V trimming: 0 bases; J trimming: 7 bases; junction bases outside the gene matches: 4. Germline V gene sequence: CDR1 SGHDT, CDR2 YYEEEE. This CDR3 spans 14 amino acids. The CDR3 bases are TGTGCCAGCAGCTTGGAGGGGGCAGGACAGCCCCAGCATTTT. Protein sequence: CASSLEGAGQPQHF.

V usage is TRBV27 and J usage is TRBJ2-7; D gene unclear. Trimming removed 0 bases at V and 3 bases at J, with 12 bases between. The CDR3 runs to 15 residues. The germline gives CDR1 MNHEY, CDR2 SMNVEV (reference sequence). CDR3 in DNA: TGTGCCAGCAGTTTATCGGTGGGCTCGGGCTACGAGCAGTACTTC. This gives the protein CASSLSVGSGYEQYF.

The chain links TRBV9 to TRBJ2-1, with 12 bases identical to TRBD2. The CDR3 runs to 16 residues. The germline CDR1 and CDR2 sequences are SGDLS and YYNGEE. V lost 1 base to trimming and J lost 7 bases; unmatched junction nucleotides: 6. The CDR3 reads CASSVLAGGLRNEQFF. In DNA, the CDR3 is TGTGCCAGCAGCGTACTAGCGGGGGGGCTTCGTAATGAGCAGTTCTTC.

The chain joins TRBV11-3 to TRBJ2-1; D is perhaps TRBD1 (6 bases). Germline V lookup: CDR1 SGHNT, CDR2 YENEEA. V gave up 2 bases and J gave up 0 bases, with 8 bases separating them. CDR3 length equals 15 residues. The CDR3 DNA reads as TGTGCCAGCAGCTTATGGGACAACTCCTACAATGAGCAGTTCTTC. Translating it yields CASSLWDNSYNEQFF.

This clone was counted once. The CDR3 loop reads CASIPGTTEADTQYF. In DNA form, the CDR3 reads TGTGCTAGTATTCCCGGGACCACTGAAGCAGATACGCAGTATTTT. The chain joins TRBV12-5 to TRBJ2-3, with D possibly being TRBD1 or TRBD2 (5 bases each). This CDR3 is built from 15 residues. From germline, CDR1 is LGHNT and CDR2 FRNRAP. Deletions cut 8 bases from V and 4 bases from J, with 19 bases between. Together with reference TRBV12-5 and TRBJ2-3, the CDR3 gives the full variable domain: DARVTQTPRHKVTEMGQEVTMRCQPILGHNTVFWYRQTMMQGLELLAYFRNRAPLDDSGMPKDRFSAEMPDATLATLKIQPSEPRDSAVYFCASIPGTTEADTQYFGPGTRLTVL.

This sequence joins TRBV7-8 and TRBJ2-7, with TRBD2 matching 7 bases. CDR1 and CDR2 (germline): SGHVS, FQNEAQ. The CDR3 consists of 14 residues. V was pared by 8 bases and J by 2 bases, with 9 bases of the junction left unmatched. This chain's CDR3 is CASADEGGTYEQYF. CDR3 bases: TGTGCCAGCGCTGATGAGGGAGGGACCTACGAGCAGTACTTC.

The V gene is TRBV4-1, the J gene TRBJ1-1; 7 nucleotides align to TRBD1. The CDR3 contains 15 residues. CDR1 and CDR2 from the germline V gene are MGHRA and YSYEKL. V gave up 2 bases and J gave up 1 base; unmatched junction bases: 4. CDR3 DNA sequence: TGCGCCAGCAGCCAAACGGGACAGAAGAACACTGAAGCTTTCTTT. This codes for CASSQTGQKNTEAFF.

The chain recombines TRBV5-6 with TRBJ1-1; D is ambiguous. Trimming stripped 0 bases from V and 7 bases from J, with 10 bases between. CDR3 length: 13 amino acids. Germline V lookup: CDR1 SGHDT, CDR2 YYEEEE. The CDR3 coding sequence is TGTGCCAGCAGCTTGGGATCCGGGCTTGAAGCTTTCTTT. It codes for CASSLGSGLEAFF.

This chain joins TRBV19 and TRBJ2-1, with TRBD1 matching over 7 bases. The CDR3 contains 15 residues. Unmatched junction bases numbered 6, after V lost 7 bases and J lost 0 bases. Germline CDR1 and CDR2: LNHDA and SQIVND (reference sequence). The chain's CDR3 is CASTPGTDSYNEQFF. For the CDR3, the DNA is TGTGCCAGTACCCCTGGGACAGACTCCTACAATGAGCAGTTCTTC.

V is TRBV7-9 and J is TRBJ2-5; D unclear. CDR3 size: 17 residues. CDR1 and CDR2 from the germline V gene are SEHNR and FQNEAQ (reference sequence). Trimming cost V 5 bases and J 0 bases, with 19 bases left between them. CDR3 coding DNA: TGTGCCAGCAGCCCCGGCCAAAAAGCAGACCACCAAGAGACCCAGTACTTC. Its translation: CASSPGQKADHQETQYF.

The gene calls are TRBV6-5 and TRBJ1-2; D is unresolved. The germline V gene has CDR1 MNHEY and CDR2 SVGAGI. The CDR3 loop spans 13 amino acids. Trimming shortened V by 3 bases and J by 8 bases, and 13 bases separated the two germline ends. The CDR3 nucleotides read TGTGCCAGCAGTTATATGCAGGTTGGGGGCTACACCTTC. Translating gives CASSYMQVGGYTF.

The chain is built from TRBV6-5 and TRBJ2-7; no reliable D call. This CDR3 contains 12 residues. The V gene lost 5 bases and the J gene lost 3 bases, with 8 bases spanning the gap. Germline CDR1 MNHEY, CDR2 SVGAGI. The CDR3: CASSLSGYEQYF. Written as DNA, the CDR3 is TGTGCCAGCAGTCTCTCGGGCTACGAGCAGTACTTC.